Sequencing of this TCR beta chain was carried out in a study of blood T cell repertoires in COVID-19. Study summary: Acute and convalescent COVID-19 samples came from the United States, Italy and Spain. PBMCs, B-cell-depleted T cells, or T cells provided the cDNA or gDNA that made up the material.

CDR3 size: 13 residues. Germline V gene lookup returns CDR1 MDHEN and CDR2 SYDVKM. V was pared by 6 bases and J by 3 bases, with 4 bases of the junction left unmatched. As originally analysed: Counts of nucleated cells, estimated from reference gene primer amplification, were obtained. Repertoires were generated with immunoSEQ multiplex PCR, while TCRdb's copy carries only in-frame clones and drops some. For V, J and clone size, that table is used; D and trimming come from the DNA. This repertoire shows about 100,000 clones, over 90% found once; its top ten account for 1.5% to 2%. Sequencing was performed on peripheral blood. This receptor was taken from a man aged 55 to 70 with acute or convalescent COVID-19. This chain uses TRBV28 with TRBJ2-5; 7 bases line up with TRBD2. The CDR3 loop reads CASSPAGKETQYF. The CDR3 bases are TGTGCCAGCAGCCCAGCGGGAAAAGAGACCCAGTACTTC.